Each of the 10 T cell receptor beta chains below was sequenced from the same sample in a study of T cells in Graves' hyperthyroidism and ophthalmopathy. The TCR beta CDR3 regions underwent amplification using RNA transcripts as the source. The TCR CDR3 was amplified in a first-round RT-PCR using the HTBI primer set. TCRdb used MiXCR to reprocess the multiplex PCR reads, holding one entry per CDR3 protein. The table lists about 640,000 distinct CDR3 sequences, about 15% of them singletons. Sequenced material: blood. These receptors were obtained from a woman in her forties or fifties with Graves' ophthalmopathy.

Here the CDR3 reads CASGEGPSYEQYF. DNA of the CDR3: TGTGCCAGCGGCGAGGGCCCCTCCTACGAGCAGTACTTC. The rearrangement uses TRBV7-6 and TRBJ2-7; tentative D call: TRBD2 (5 bases). The CDR3 extends over 13 amino acids. The germline V gene has CDR1 SGHVS and CDR2 FNYEAQ. V lost 8 bases, J lost 0 bases, and 11 bases lay in between.

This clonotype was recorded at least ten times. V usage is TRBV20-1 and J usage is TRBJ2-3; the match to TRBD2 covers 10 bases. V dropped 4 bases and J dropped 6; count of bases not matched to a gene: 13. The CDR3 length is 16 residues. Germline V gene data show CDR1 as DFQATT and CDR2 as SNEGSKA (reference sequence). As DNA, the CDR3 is TGCAGTGCTAAATTGGTGGCTAGCGGGAGATCGGATACGCAGTATTTT. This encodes CSAKLVASGRSDTQYF.

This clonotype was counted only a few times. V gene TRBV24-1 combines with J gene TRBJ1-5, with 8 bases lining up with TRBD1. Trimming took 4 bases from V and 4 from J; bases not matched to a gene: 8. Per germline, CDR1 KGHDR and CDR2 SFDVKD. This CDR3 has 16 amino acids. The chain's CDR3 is CATSEPGTGLNQPQHF. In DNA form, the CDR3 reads TGTGCCACCAGTGAACCCGGGACAGGCCTAAATCAGCCCCAGCATTTT.

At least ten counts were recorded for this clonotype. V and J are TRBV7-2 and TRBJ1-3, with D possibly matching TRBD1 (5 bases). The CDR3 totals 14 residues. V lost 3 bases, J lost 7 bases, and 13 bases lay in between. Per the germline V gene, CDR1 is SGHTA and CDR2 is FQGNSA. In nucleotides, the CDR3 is TGTGCCAGCAGCTTGCTGACCGGGGGGAACACCATATATTTT. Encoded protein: CASSLLTGGNTIYF.

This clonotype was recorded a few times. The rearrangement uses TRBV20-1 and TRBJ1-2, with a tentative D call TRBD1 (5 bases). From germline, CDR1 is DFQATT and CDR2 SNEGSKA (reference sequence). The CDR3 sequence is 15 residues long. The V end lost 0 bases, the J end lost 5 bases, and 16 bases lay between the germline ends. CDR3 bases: TGCAGTGCTAGAGAGGGATCGGCAGGGTTATATGGCTACACCTTC. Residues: CSAREGSAGLYGYTF.

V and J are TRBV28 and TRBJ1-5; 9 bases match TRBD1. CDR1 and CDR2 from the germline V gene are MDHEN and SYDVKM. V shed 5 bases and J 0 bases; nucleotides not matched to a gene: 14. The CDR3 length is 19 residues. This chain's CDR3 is CASSLPGTGRSYSNQPQHF. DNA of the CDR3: TGTGCCAGCAGTCTCCCGGGGACAGGGAGGTCGTATAGCAATCAGCCCCAGCATTTT. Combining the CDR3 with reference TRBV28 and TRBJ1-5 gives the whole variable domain DVKVTQSSRYLVKRTGEKVFLECVQDMDHENMFWYRQDPGLGLRLIYFSYDVKMKEKGDIPEGYSVSREKKERFSLILESASTNQTSMYLCASSLPGTGRSYSNQPQHFGDGTRLSIL.

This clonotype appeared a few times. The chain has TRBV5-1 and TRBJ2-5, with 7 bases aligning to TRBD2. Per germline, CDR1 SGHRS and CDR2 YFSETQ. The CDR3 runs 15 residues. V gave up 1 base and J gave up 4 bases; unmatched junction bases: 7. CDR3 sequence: CASSLPGRQGETQYF. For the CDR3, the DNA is TGCGCCAGCAGCTTGCCCGGGAGGCAAGGAGAGACCCAGTACTTC.

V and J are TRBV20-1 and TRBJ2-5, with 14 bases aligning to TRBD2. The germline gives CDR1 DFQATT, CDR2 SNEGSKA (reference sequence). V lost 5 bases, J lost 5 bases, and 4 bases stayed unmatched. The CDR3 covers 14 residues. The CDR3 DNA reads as TGCAGTGCTCCGGGACTAGCGGGAGTGGAGACCCAGTACTTC. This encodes CSAPGLAGVETQYF.

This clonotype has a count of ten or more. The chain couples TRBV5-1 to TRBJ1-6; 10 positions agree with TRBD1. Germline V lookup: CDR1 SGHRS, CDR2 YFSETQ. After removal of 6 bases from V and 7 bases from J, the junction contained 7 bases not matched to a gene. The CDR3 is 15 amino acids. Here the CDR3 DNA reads TGCGCCAGCACCACGTCGGGACAGGGGAATTCACCCCTCCACTTT. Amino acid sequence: CASTTSGQGNSPLHF.

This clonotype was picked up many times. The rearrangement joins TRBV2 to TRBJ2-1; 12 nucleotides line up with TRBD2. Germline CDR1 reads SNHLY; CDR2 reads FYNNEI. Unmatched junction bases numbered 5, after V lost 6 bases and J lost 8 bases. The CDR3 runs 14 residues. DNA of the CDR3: TGTGCCAGCAGGGCGACTAGCGGGAGCCATGAGCAGTTCTTC. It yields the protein CASRATSGSHEQFF.